Below, one T cell receptor beta chain is given with its context. Sequenced by immunoSEQ multiplex PCR; TCRdb stores in-frame clones only, minus some. The table records about 64,000 clones, approximately 96% of them present only once. These data are taken from a study of T cell changes during pregnancy in multiple sclerosis. CDR3 size: 15 residues. J gave up 4 bases and V 6 bases, and 10 bases lay outside the gene matches. CDR1 SEHNR and CDR2 FQNEAQ come from the germline V gene (reference sequence). This TCR came from a female donor with multiple sclerosis, enrolled in a pregnancy study. The sequencing used CD8+ T cells from peripheral blood mononuclear cells, collected after pregnancy. The chain combines TRBV7-9 with TRBJ1-2, with 8 bases that match TRBD1. In DNA form, the CDR3 reads TGTGCCAGCAGTACCCCGGGACAGGAACTCTATGGCTACACCTTC. It specifies CASSTPGQELYGYTF.